This paragraph covers one T cell receptor (beta chain) sequence. The antigen it binds to is not known. This sample is drawn from a study of T cells expressing NK-cell markers (dated by TCRdb to 2020 to 2021). Describing the broader study: Eight donors provided sorted CD3+CD56+NKG2C+, CD3+CD56+NKG2C- and CD3+CD56-NKG2C+ T-cell subsets, whose TCR beta-chain repertoires were profiled. Libraries were sequenced as 2 x 150 bp reads on Illumina HiSeq 2000/2500, MiSeq or NextSeq. The study sequenced eight donors, all healthy volunteers chosen at random: three men and five women. Of the eight sequenced donors, seven were found to be HCMV-seropositive and one was found to be HCMV-seronegative.

What the authors observed across the whole study: It remained unclear whether the expanded NKG2C-expressing T cell clones were specific for HCMV antigens. In 5 to 7 donors, the dominant CD3+CD56+NKG2C+ clonotypes were found to rank among the top 10 CD8+ clonotypes and to make up roughly 1.0-7.0% of CD8+ T cells. Those dominant clonotypes were again the most abundant among CD3+CD56-NKG2C+ cells in several donors, at about 28.3-65%.

Reading from cysteine to phenylalanine, the CDR3 counts 12 amino acids. No coding sequence is recorded. The germline V gene (reference sequence) gives CDR1 as LNHNV and CDR2 as YYDKDF. HCMV serostatus was determined by detecting HCMV-specific IgG in serum with a commercial ELISA kit. Peripheral blood mononuclear cells were isolated from blood by Ficoll density gradient centrifugation. Reads for this sample came from an Illumina HiSeq 2000. The TCR beta cDNA libraries were made using 5'RACE template switching, a step that added both a universal primer site and unique molecular identifiers. Synthesis of cDNA was primed from the TCR beta constant segment and was followed by two consecutive PCR amplification steps. Per the authors' processing: Reads were demultiplexed and grouped by UMI with MIGEC, and clonotypes were assembled and quantified with MiTCR. To exclude erroneous sequences, only TCR cDNA sequences supported by at least two reads were retained. The tcR package was used for downstream repertoire analysis, with clonotypes matched between fractions based on CDR3 nucleotide sequence plus V segment. Antigen specificity was annotated against VDJdb with VDJmatch, allowing one amino acid substitution in CDR3. Through TCRdb reprocessing, the reads give one entry per CDR3 protein sequence; DNA is omitted. TCRdb's processing, not the authors', yielded these V and J calls. This sample's table carries some 410,000 distinct CDR3 sequences. Roughly 7.2% of the sample goes to the ten largest clones.

Sequenced input: blood T cells: a sorted CD56 or NKG2C T cell subset, CD4+ or CD8+ T cells, or bulk PBMC T cells (not recorded which). The sequence is built from TRBV15 and TRBJ2-5. This sequence originates from a woman aged 18 to 69 in good health. CDR3 loop: CATSKVQETQYF.